The 19 T cell receptor beta chains below were found in one sample sequenced in a study of cytotoxic CD8 clonotypes in ibrutinib-treated CLL. This table comes from immunoSEQ multiplex PCR, and its TCRdb copy is limited to in-frame clones, with some not included. The data contain 200,000 to 250,000 clones, approximately 75% of them seen just once; the ten biggest clones take up 11%. The sequencing here drew on PBMCs, taken after 12 months of ibrutinib treatment. Receptors originate from a human donor with chronic lymphocytic leukemia.

This chain joins TRBV5-4 and TRBJ2-2; 9 bases are a match to TRBD2. This CDR3 has 16 residues. The V and J ends lost 6 bases and 0 bases, in that order; junction bases with no gene match: 6. Germline V lookup: CDR1 SGHNT, CDR2 YYREEE (reference sequence). CDR3 DNA sequence: TGTGCCAGCACCCTAGCGGGGAACACGAACACCGGGGAGCTGTTTTTT. This sequence encodes CASTLAGNTNTGELFF.

This clone occurred a few times. This sequence joins TRBV19 and TRBJ2-1; 8 nucleotides agree with TRBD2. Germline V gene sequence: CDR1 LNHDA, CDR2 SQIVND (reference sequence). The CDR3 length is 16 residues. The ends lost 1 base at V and 10 bases at J; junction bases unmatched: 12. The DNA for the CDR3 is TGTGCCAGTAGTATAGGTACGGGACTAGTATCGTCCGAGCAGTTCTTC. Its protein product is CASSIGTGLVSSEQFF. Filled out from reference TRBV19 and TRBJ2-1, the complete variable domain reads DGGITQSPKYLFRKEGQNVTLSCEQNLNHDAMYWYRQDPGQGLRLIYYSQIVNDFQKGDIAEGYSVSREKKESFPLTVTSAQKNPTAFYLCASSIGTGLVSSEQFFGPGTRLTVL.

The chain employs TRBV6-1 and TRBJ1-2; weak D call: TRBD1 (5 bases). With 0 bases removed from V and 4 bases from J, the gap between germline ends came to 12 bases. The germline gives CDR1 MNHNS, CDR2 SASEGT. The CDR3 consists of 15 residues. Here the CDR3 reads CASSEAQGVVYGYTF. CDR3 sequence (DNA): TGTGCCAGCAGTGAAGCGCAGGGTGTGGTCTATGGCTACACCTTC.

The gene calls are TRBV7-2 and TRBJ1-1; no clear D gene. V was shortened by 5 bases and J by 8 bases, with 15 bases between the two germline ends. This CDR3 has 13 residues. Germline loops: CDR1 SGHTA, CDR2 FQGNSA. The chain's CDR3 is CASSATQKNEAFF. In DNA form, the CDR3 reads TGTGCCAGCAGCGCGACACAGAAGAACGAAGCTTTCTTT.

This rearrangement joins TRBV19 to TRBJ1-2; D not resolved. V was pared by 6 bases and J by 8 bases, with 7 bases between. The CDR3 loop spans 10 amino acids. Per the germline V gene, CDR1 is LNHDA and CDR2 is SQIVND (reference sequence). The CDR3 DNA sequence: TGTGCCAGTAGATCTTGGGGCTACACCTTC. It encodes CASRSWGYTF. Full variable domain (outside the CDR3, taken from reference TRBV19 and TRBJ1-2): DGGITQSPKYLFRKEGQNVTLSCEQNLNHDAMYWYRQDPGQGLRLIYYSQIVNDFQKGDIAEGYSVSREKKESFPLTVTSAQKNPTAFYLCASRSWGYTFGSGTRLTVV.

The V call is TRBV7-8, the J call TRBJ1-4, with TRBD1 as a possible D gene (5 bases). Deletions cut 8 bases from V and 4 bases from J, with 17 bases between. Looked up from germline, CDR1 is SGHVS and CDR2 is FQNEAQ. CDR3 size: 15 residues. The CDR3 is CASGPGARVNEKLFF. CDR3 nucleotide sequence: TGTGCCAGCGGCCCCGGGGCGCGAGTTAATGAAAAACTGTTTTTT.

Only one count was recorded for this clone. This chain joins TRBV29-1 and TRBJ2-7; TRBD2 is a possible D gene (6 bases). V shed 7 bases and J shed 5 bases, with 18 bases lying between them. Germline V gene data show CDR1 as SQVTM and CDR2 as ANQGSEA. This CDR3 region has 13 residues. The CDR3 coding sequence is TGCAGCGCCATGTGGGGGGTGGTAAACGAGCAGTACTTC. Protein: CSAMWGVVNEQYF.

The gene calls are TRBV10-2 and TRBJ2-2; TRBD1 might be the D (6 bases). Looked up from germline, CDR1 is WSHSY and CDR2 is SAAADI. The CDR3 is 15 amino acids. The germline V and J ends were trimmed by 7 bases and 5 bases, with 17 bases remaining between them. The DNA of the CDR3 is TGCGCCAGCACGTTACAGGGAACTGGGACCGGGGAGCTGTTTTTT. Translation: CASTLQGTGTGELFF.

This rearrangement joins TRBV7-8 to TRBJ2-4; D gene uncertain. Trimming pared 3 bases from V and 1 base from J, leaving 10 bases between. The CDR3 is made up of 15 amino acids. Germline CDR1 is SGHVS and CDR2 is FQNEAQ. For the CDR3, the DNA is TGTGCCAGCAGCTTGACCCCTGGGGCCAAAAACATTCAGTACTTC. Protein: CASSLTPGAKNIQYF.

The sample holds one count of this clone. The chain recombines TRBV28 with TRBJ1-5; TRBD1 aligns across 8 bases. The CDR3 has 16 residues. V shed 6 bases and J 2 bases; nucleotides not matched to a gene: 9. The germline V gene encodes CDR1 MDHEN and CDR2 SYDVKM. Here the CDR3 DNA reads TGTGCCAGCAGCCGATCCGGGACAGGTCGCAATCAGCCCCAGCATTTT. As protein: CASSRSGTGRNQPQHF.

The chain uses TRBV13 and TRBJ2-1; 8 positions agree with TRBD2. Germline CDR1 reads PRHDT; CDR2 reads FYEKMQ (reference sequence). V was pared by 5 bases and J by 6 bases, with 9 bases of the junction left unmatched. The CDR3 consists of 15 residues. The CDR3 bases are TGTGCCAGCAGCCCCCCGGTAGCGGGGACCAATGAGCAGTTCTTC. Translating it yields CASSPPVAGTNEQFF.

V is TRBV6-1 and J is TRBJ1-4, with TRBD1 identical over 7 bases. The CDR3 totals 17 residues. The germline V gene encodes CDR1 MNHNS and CDR2 SASEGT. After removal of 1 base from V and 4 bases from J, the junction contained 9 bases not matched to a gene. The CDR3 sequence: CASSEGAGTAHNEKLFF. The DNA for the CDR3 is TGTGCCAGCAGTGAAGGGGCGGGGACAGCCCATAATGAAAAACTGTTTTTT.

The chain joins TRBV19 to TRBJ1-5; the match to TRBD1 covers 7 bases. The germline V gene has CDR1 LNHDA and CDR2 SQIVND (reference sequence). This CDR3 spans 17 amino acids. V lost 0 bases and J lost 4; bases outside the gene matches: 9. In DNA, the CDR3 is TGTGCCAGTAGTATAGATTCACAGGGGATTCGGAATCAGCCCCAGCATTTT. Amino acid sequence: CASSIDSQGIRNQPQHF.

This chain uses TRBV30 with TRBJ1-2; D remains ambiguous. The CDR3 covers 13 residues. V was shortened by 8 bases and J by 7 bases, with 20 bases between the two germline ends. Germline V gene sequence: CDR1 GTSNPN, CDR2 SVGIG (reference sequence). CDR3 DNA sequence: TGTGCCGGAAAACACGGACGACTGTTTGGCTACACCTTC. Protein product: CAGKHGRLFGYTF.

Concerning this clone itself: Other DNA sequences in this specimen translate into the identical CDR3. This chain connects TRBV9 to TRBJ1-1, with a tentative D call TRBD1 (5 bases). The germline gives CDR1 SGDLS, CDR2 YYNGEE. Deletions cut 3 bases from V and 1 base from J, with 7 bases between. The CDR3 length is 13 residues. The CDR3 nucleotides are TGTGCCAGCAGCGCCACAGGGAACACTGAAGCTTTCTTT. Protein product: CASSATGNTEAFF. The entire variable domain, with the rest obtained from reference TRBV9 and TRBJ1-1, is as follows: DSGVTQTPKHLITATGQRVTLRCSPRSGDLSVYWYQQSLDQGLQFLIQYYNGEERAKGNILERFSAQQFPDLHSELNLSSLELGDSALYFCASSATGNTEAFFGQGTRLTVV.

The chain is built from TRBV29-1 and TRBJ1-1; D gene unclear. With 5 bases removed from V and 2 bases from J, the gap between germline ends came to 15 bases. Germline loops: CDR1 SQVTM, CDR2 ANQGSEA. CDR3 length: 14 residues. CDR3 in DNA: TGCAGCGTTCGAACACGGGATATAAACACTGAAGCTTTCTTT. This sequence encodes CSVRTRDINTEAFF.

The CDR3 nucleotides are TGTGCCAGCAGCCCCGTGGGACAGCAAGAGACCCAGTACTTC. Its translation: CASSPVGQQETQYF. The J gene is TRBJ2-5, the V gene TRBV16, with TRBD1 identical over 7 bases. The CDR3 is made up of 14 amino acids. CDR1 KGHSY and CDR2 FQNENV come from the germline V gene. Trimming cost V 4 bases and J 2 bases; bases outside gene matches: 4.

This clone occurred once. The V and J genes are TRBV7-9 and TRBJ2-6; unclear D gene. The germline gives CDR1 SEHNR, CDR2 FQNEAQ (reference sequence). CDR3 length: 14 residues. The V end lost 1 base, the J end lost 4 bases, and 5 bases lay between the germline ends. The CDR3 region is CASSLELGANVLTF. The CDR3 bases are TGTGCCAGCAGCTTAGAATTGGGGGCCAACGTCCTGACTTTC.

The chain joins TRBV28 to TRBJ1-2; 10 bases line up with TRBD1. The CDR3 covers 15 residues. Germline V lookup: CDR1 MDHEN, CDR2 SYDVKM. V shed 9 bases, J shed 1 base, and the junction held 8 bases outside the gene matches. The CDR3 protein is CASSTGGQGNYGYTF. CDR3 in DNA: TGTGCCAGTTCGACAGGGGGCCAGGGTAACTATGGCTACACCTTC.